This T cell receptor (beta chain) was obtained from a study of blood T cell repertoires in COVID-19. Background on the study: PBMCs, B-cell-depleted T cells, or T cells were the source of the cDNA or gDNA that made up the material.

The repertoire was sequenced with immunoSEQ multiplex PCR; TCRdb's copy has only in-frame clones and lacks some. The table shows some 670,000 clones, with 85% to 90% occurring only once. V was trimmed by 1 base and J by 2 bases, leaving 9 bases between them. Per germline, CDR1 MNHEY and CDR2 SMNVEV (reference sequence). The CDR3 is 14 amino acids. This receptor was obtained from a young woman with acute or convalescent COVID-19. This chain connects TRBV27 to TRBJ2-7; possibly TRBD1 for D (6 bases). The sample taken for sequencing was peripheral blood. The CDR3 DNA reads TGTGCCAGCAGTTTATTTCCAGGGGCCTACGAGCAGTACTTC. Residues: CASSLFPGAYEQYF.